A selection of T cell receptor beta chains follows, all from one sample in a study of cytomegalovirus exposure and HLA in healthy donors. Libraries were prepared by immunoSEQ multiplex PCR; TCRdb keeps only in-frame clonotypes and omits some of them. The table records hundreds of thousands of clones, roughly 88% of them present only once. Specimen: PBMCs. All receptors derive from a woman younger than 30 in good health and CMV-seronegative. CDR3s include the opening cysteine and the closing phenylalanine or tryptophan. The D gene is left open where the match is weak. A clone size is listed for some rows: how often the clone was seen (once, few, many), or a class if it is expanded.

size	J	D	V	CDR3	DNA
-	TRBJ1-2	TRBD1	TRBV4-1	CASSHEDRGVTFGYTF	TGCGCCAGCAGCCACGAGGACAGGGGCGTTACTTTTGGCTACACCTTC
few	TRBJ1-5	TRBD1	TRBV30	CAWSVRGTGTQPQHF	TGTGCCTGGAGTGTAAGAGGGACAGGGACCCAGCCCCAGCATTTT
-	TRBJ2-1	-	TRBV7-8	CASSEGLQGEQFF	TGTGCCAGCAGCGAGGGACTCCAAGGGGAGCAGTTCTTC
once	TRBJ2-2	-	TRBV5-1	CASSLVATTNTGELFF	TGCGCCAGCAGCTTGGTGGCAACGACGAACACCGGGGAGCTGTTTTTT
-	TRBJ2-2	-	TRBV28	CASSDRKTGSNTGELFF	TGTGCCAGCAGTGACCGGAAGACAGGATCCAACACCGGGGAGCTGTTTTTT
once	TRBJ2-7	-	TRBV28	CASSLWVTETYEQYF	TGTGCCAGCAGTTTATGGGTGACAGAGACCTACGAGCAGTACTTC
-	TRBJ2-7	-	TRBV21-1	CASSKDTYEQYF	TGTGCCAGCAGCAAAGACACCTACGAGCAGTACTTC
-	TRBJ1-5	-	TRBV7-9	CASSFSQGNQPQHF	TGTGCCAGCAGCTTCAGCCAGGGAAATCAGCCCCAGCATTTT
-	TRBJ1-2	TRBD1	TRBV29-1	CSAQGQGTYGYTF	TGCAGCGCGCAAGGACAGGGGACCTATGGCTACACCTTC
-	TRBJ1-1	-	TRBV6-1	CASSELARGNTEAFF	TGTGCCAGCAGTGAATTAGCCAGGGGGAACACTGAAGCTTTCTTT
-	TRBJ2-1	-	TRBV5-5	CASSSLYPLGGKEQFF	TGTGCCAGCAGCTCCCTGTACCCCTTAGGGGGTAAGGAGCAGTTCTTC
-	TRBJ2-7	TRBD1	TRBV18	CASSPTQGVEQYF	TGTGCCAGCTCACCAACACAGGGGGTTGAGCAGTACTTC
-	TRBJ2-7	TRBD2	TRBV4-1	CASSQGTSGSQTIYEQYF	TGCGCCAGCAGCCAAGGGACTAGCGGGAGTCAGACTATCTACGAGCAGTACTTC
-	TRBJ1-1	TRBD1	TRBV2	CASSRDRGLPEAFF	TGTGCCAGCAGCCGGGACAGGGGGCTCCCTGAAGCTTTCTTT
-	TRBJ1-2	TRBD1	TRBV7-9	CASSANTGDGYTF	TGTGCCAGCAGCGCAAACACAGGGGATGGCTACACCTTC
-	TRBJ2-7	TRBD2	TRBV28	CASSWGTSGSYEQYF	TGTGCCAGCAGTTGGGGGACTAGCGGCTCCTACGAGCAGTACTTC
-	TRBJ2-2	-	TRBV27	CASSPLVGGGELFF	TGTGCCAGCAGCCCACTAGTCGGGGGCGGGGAGCTGTTTTTT
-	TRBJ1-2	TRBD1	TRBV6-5	CASSAGGADGYTF	TGTGCCAGCAGTGCAGGGGGCGCGGATGGCTACACCTTC
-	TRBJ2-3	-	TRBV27	CASSLYGRTDTQYF	TGTGCCAGCAGTTTGTACGGTCGCACAGATACGCAGTATTTT
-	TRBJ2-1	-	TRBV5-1	CASSLVAGANNEQFF	TGCGCCAGCAGCTTGGTGGCAGGGGCAAACAATGAGCAGTTCTTC
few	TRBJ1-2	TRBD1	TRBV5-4	CASSFVGQEYGYTF	TGTGCCAGCAGCTTTGTCGGACAGGAGTATGGCTACACCTTC
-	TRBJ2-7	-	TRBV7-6	CASSIHRSYEQYF	TGTGCCAGCAGCATACACCGGAGCTACGAGCAGTACTTC
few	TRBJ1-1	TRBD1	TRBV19	CATLGTGGMNTEAFF	TGTGCCACCTTAGGGACAGGAGGAATGAACACTGAAGCTTTCTTT